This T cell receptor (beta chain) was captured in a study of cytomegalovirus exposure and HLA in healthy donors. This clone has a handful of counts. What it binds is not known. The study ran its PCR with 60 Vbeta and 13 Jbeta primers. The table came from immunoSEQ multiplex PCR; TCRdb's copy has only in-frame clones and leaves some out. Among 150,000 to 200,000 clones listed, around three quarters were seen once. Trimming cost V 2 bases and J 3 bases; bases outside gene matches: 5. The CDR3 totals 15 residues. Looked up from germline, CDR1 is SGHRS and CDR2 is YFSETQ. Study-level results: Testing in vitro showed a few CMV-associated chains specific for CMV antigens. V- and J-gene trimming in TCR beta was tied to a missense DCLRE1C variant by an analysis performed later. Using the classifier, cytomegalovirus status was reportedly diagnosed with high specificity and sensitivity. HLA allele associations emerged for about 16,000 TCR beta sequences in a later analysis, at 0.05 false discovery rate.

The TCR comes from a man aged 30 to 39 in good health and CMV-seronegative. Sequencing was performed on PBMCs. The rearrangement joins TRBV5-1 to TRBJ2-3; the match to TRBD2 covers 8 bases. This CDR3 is CASSLQRESTDTQYF. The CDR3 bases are TGCGCCAGCAGCTTACAGCGGGAGAGTACAGATACGCAGTATTTT. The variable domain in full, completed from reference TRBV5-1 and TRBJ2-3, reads KAGVTQTPRYLIKTRGQQVTLSCSPISGHRSVSWYQQTPGQGLQFLFEYFSETQRNKGNFPGRFSGRQFSNSRSEMNVSTLELGDSALYLCASSLQRESTDTQYFGPGTRLTVL.